The 26 T cell receptor beta chains reported below all come from one sample, sequenced in a study of control samples from healthy donors and cancer patients. Libraries were prepared by immunoSEQ multiplex PCR; TCRdb keeps only in-frame clonotypes and omits some of them. This sample carries about 120,000 clones, 87% of them seen once, and the ten largest clones take around an eighth. Input material: blood. These receptors came from a man aged 25 to 40 in good health.

Of note for this clone: Given a much more abundant clone one base away, this may be a read error. The rearrangement links TRBV7-3 to TRBJ1-1; D unclear. The CDR3 spans 11 residues. V lost 3 bases to trimming and J lost 1 base, with 0 bases between them. CDR1 is SGHTA and CDR2 is FQGTGA in the germline V gene. CDR3 sequence reads: CASSLNTEAFF. The CDR3 DNA reads TGTGCCAGCAGCTTGAACACTGAAGCTTTCTTT.

This clone is labeled medium-sized. This chain joins TRBV27 and TRBJ1-6; 8 positions agree with TRBD1. Germline V lookup: CDR1 MNHEY, CDR2 SMNVEV (reference sequence). This CDR3 spans 17 amino acids. V dropped 3 bases and J dropped 2; count of bases not matched to a gene: 6. In DNA, the CDR3 is TGTGCCAGCAGTTTCCTACAGGGGGTAACCTATAATTCACCCCTCCACTTT. Translated, it gives CASSFLQGVTYNSPLHF.

The chain has TRBV11-1 and TRBJ1-2; no definite D call. The CDR3 is 12 amino acids. The V end lost 7 bases, the J end lost 5 bases, and 11 bases lay between the germline ends. Looked up from germline, CDR1 is SGHAT and CDR2 is FQDESV (reference sequence). The CDR3: CASTPLGYGYTF. DNA for the CDR3: TGTGCCAGCACCCCCCTCGGGTATGGCTACACCTTC.

The CDR3 DNA follows: TGCAGCGTTGAACCCTCAGGGGGAGAGACCCAGTACTTC. Translation: CSVEPSGGETQYF. The rearrangement uses TRBV29-1 and TRBJ2-5, with 7 bases fitting TRBD1. The germline CDR1 and CDR2 sequences are SQVTM and ANQGSEA. This CDR3 comprises 13 residues. After removal of 2 bases from V and 4 bases from J, the junction contained 4 bases not matched to a gene.

The chain recombines TRBV24-1 with TRBJ1-1; 7 bases are shared with TRBD1. The germline V gene has CDR1 KGHDR and CDR2 SFDVKD. The CDR3 is 14 residues long. The junction had 7 bases not matched to a gene; V was cut back by 4 bases and J by 6 bases. Here the CDR3 reads CATSEPYRGAEAFF. The CDR3, as DNA: TGTGCCACCAGTGAACCTTACAGGGGCGCTGAAGCTTTCTTT.

In its sample, this clone was seen once. The chain carries TRBV2 and TRBJ2-1; 7 bases align to TRBD2. Per germline, CDR1 SNHLY and CDR2 FYNNEI. The CDR3 is 14 residues long. After removal of 7 bases from V and 0 bases from J, the junction contained 3 bases not matched to a gene. CDR3 in amino acids: CASTSGASYNEQFF. As DNA, the CDR3 is TGTGCCAGCACCAGCGGGGCCTCCTACAATGAGCAGTTCTTC.

This CDR3 reads CATNPEGGETEAFF. CDR3 bases: TGTGCCACCAACCCTGAAGGGGGAGAGACTGAAGCTTTCTTT. The rearrangement joins TRBV15 to TRBJ1-1; weak D call: TRBD1 (6 bases). The CDR3 consists of 14 residues. Germline V gene sequence: CDR1 LNHNV, CDR2 YYDKDF (reference sequence). Trimming cost V 7 bases and J 5 bases, with 17 bases left between them.

CDR3: CATSRDRGYQPQHF. In DNA, the CDR3 is TGTGCCACCAGCAGAGACAGGGGTTATCAGCCCCAGCATTTT. This chain links TRBV15 with TRBJ1-5; D might be TRBD1 (6 bases). This CDR3 region has 14 residues. V was pared by 0 bases and J by 5 bases, with 8 bases between. Germline CDR1 and CDR2: LNHNV and YYDKDF (reference sequence).

The chain has TRBV29-1 and TRBJ1-3; no reliable D call. This CDR3 is built from 13 residues. V was trimmed by 3 bases and J by 0 bases, leaving 6 bases between them. CDR1 is SQVTM, CDR2 ANQGSEA, per germline. Written as DNA, the CDR3 is TGCAGCGTTGAGGTGTCCTCTGGAAACACCATATATTTT. Its translation: CSVEVSSGNTIYF.

Points on this clone: Different DNA sequences within this sample yield the same CDR3. The chain employs TRBV19 and TRBJ1-2; D is unclear. The CDR3 contains 13 residues. CDR1 LNHDA and CDR2 SQIVND come from the germline V gene (reference sequence). V was clipped by 3 bases and J by 5 bases, with 10 bases between them. CDR3 coding DNA: TGTGCCAGTAGTATGGGGAGACTTTATGGCTACACCTTC. This sequence encodes CASSMGRLYGYTF.

The gene calls are TRBV5-4 and TRBJ2-6; TRBD1 agrees at 7 bases. The J segment lost 0 bases and the V segment lost 4 bases, leaving 7 bases of the junction unmatched. CDR1 and CDR2 (germline): SGHNT, YYREEE (reference sequence). The CDR3 has 17 residues. CDR3 sequence reads: CASSPRTGISGANVLTF. CDR3 DNA sequence: TGTGCCAGCAGCCCCCGGACAGGTATCTCTGGGGCCAACGTCCTGACTTTC.

V is TRBV21-1 and J is TRBJ1-5. TRBV21-1 is a listed pseudogene. The CDR3 has 17 amino acids. This chain's CDR3 is CASPRTTGRKGNQPQHF. CDR3 in DNA: TGTGCCAGCCCCAGGACCACGGGACGGAAGGGCAATCAGCCCCAGCATTTT.

The DNA for the CDR3 is TGTGCCAGCAGCCCACAGGGGGTAAGAAATGAGCAGTTCTTC. Translating it yields CASSPQGVRNEQFF. The gene calls are TRBV7-7 and TRBJ2-1; 8 nucleotides align to TRBD1. After removal of 5 bases from V and 7 bases from J, the junction contained 7 bases not matched to a gene. CDR3 size: 14 residues. Germline V lookup: CDR1 SSHAT, CDR2 FNYEAQ (reference sequence).

This chain connects TRBV7-9 to TRBJ2-7; 10 bases match TRBD1. The CDR3 consists of 16 residues. Germline CDR1 and CDR2: SEHNR and FQNEAQ (reference sequence). Trimming cost V 5 bases and J 2 bases; bases outside gene matches: 9. The DNA of the CDR3 is TGTGCCAGCAGCCCAAAGACAGGGGGCATCCCCTACGAGCAGTACTTC. Translating it yields CASSPKTGGIPYEQYF.

J is TRBJ1-5 and V is TRBV6-2 or TRBV6-3; D is undetermined. Germline V gene lookup returns CDR1 MNHEY and CDR2 SVGEGT. Trimming removed 0 bases at V and 5 bases at J, with 5 bases between. The length of the CDR3 is 13 residues. CDR3: CASSYSSDQPQHF. The CDR3 DNA reads as TGTGCCAGCAGTTACTCCTCGGATCAGCCCCAGCATTTT.

Here the CDR3 DNA reads TGCGCCAGCAGTCCAGTTGGGGATCCCTATATGCAGTACTTC. It codes for CASSPVGDPYMQYF. The genes are TRBV4-1 and TRBJ2-7; D ambiguous. Trimming pared 6 bases from V and 9 bases from J, leaving 21 bases between. CDR1 MGHRA and CDR2 YSYEKL come from the germline V gene. The CDR3 has 14 residues.

The chain recombines TRBV11-2 with TRBJ2-2; D may be TRBD1 (5 bases). Trimming shortened V by 5 bases and J by 3 bases, and 22 bases separated the two germline ends. The CDR3 has 18 residues. The V gene's germline CDR1 is SGHAT and CDR2 FQNNGV. The CDR3 DNA sequence: TGTGCCAGCAGCCCCTCGGACCGACAGAAACGCTACACCGGGGAGCTGTTTTTT. Translating gives CASSPSDRQKRYTGELFF.

The rearrangement joins TRBV19 to TRBJ2-7; 7 bases match TRBD2. The CDR3 extends over 13 amino acids. Germline CDR1 and CDR2: LNHDA and SQIVND (reference sequence). V gave up 1 base and J gave up 3 bases; unmatched junction bases: 0. Here the CDR3 reads CASSIAGGYEQYV. The CDR3 nucleotides are TGTGCCAGTAGTATAGCGGGGGGCTACGAGCAGTACGTC.

The CDR3 spells CASSPRGEDTEAFF. CDR3 DNA sequence: TGTGCCAGCAGCCCCAGGGGGGAGGACACTGAAGCTTTCTTT. This sequence joins TRBV9 and TRBJ1-1; 7 bases map to TRBD1. The CDR3 covers 14 residues. Trimming cost V 4 bases and J 3 bases; bases outside gene matches: 6. Per the germline V gene, CDR1 is SGDLS and CDR2 is YYNGEE. The complete variable domain, with remaining parts taken from reference TRBV9 and TRBJ1-1, reads DSGVTQTPKHLITATGQRVTLRCSPRSGDLSVYWYQQSLDQGLQFLIQYYNGEERAKGNILERFSAQQFPDLHSELNLSSLELGDSALYFCASSPRGEDTEAFFGQGTRLTVV.

The chain has TRBV7-9 and TRBJ2-7, with D hard to call. CDR1 is SEHNR and CDR2 is FQNEAQ in the germline V gene (reference sequence). The CDR3 contains 16 residues. Trimming pared 3 bases from V and 4 bases from J, leaving 19 bases between. This CDR3 is CASSFSDWKGWYEQYF. CDR3 DNA: TGTGCCAGCAGCTTCTCCGACTGGAAAGGGTGGTACGAGCAGTACTTC.

The chain uses TRBV27 and TRBJ1-1; D may be TRBD1 (6 bases). V lost 3 bases and J lost 0, with 20 bases in between. The CDR3 has 18 residues. CDR1 and CDR2 (germline): MNHEY, SMNVEV (reference sequence). CDR3: CASSLGGFPPGVNTEAFF. In DNA, the CDR3 is TGTGCCAGCAGTTTGGGGGGCTTCCCCCCGGGGGTGAACACTGAAGCTTTCTTT.

The V and J genes are TRBV30 and TRBJ1-2; D might be TRBD1 (6 bases). CDR3 length: 16 residues. Germline V gives CDR1 GTSNPN, CDR2 SVGIG (reference sequence). Trimming cost V 3 bases and J 2 bases, with 19 bases left between them. The CDR3 nucleotides read TGTGCCTGGAGGGGGTTGAGAGGGGGACACAACTATGGCTACACCTTC. Protein product: CAWRGLRGGHNYGYTF.

V is TRBV6-5 and J is TRBJ2-1; 10 bases fit TRBD1. In germline, CDR1 is MNHEY, CDR2 SVGAGI. The CDR3 consists of 15 residues. V lost 6 bases to trimming and J lost 4 bases; unmatched junction nucleotides: 6. The CDR3 DNA reads TGTGCCAGCAGGCCGGGACAGGGGTTTTACAATGAGCAGTTCTTC. This codes for CASRPGQGFYNEQFF.

The gene calls are TRBV14 and TRBJ2-5, with a tentative D call TRBD2 (6 bases). V was cut by 5 bases and J by 5 bases, with 12 bases left in between. The CDR3 length is 13 residues. Germline loops: CDR1 SGHDN, CDR2 FVKESK. The CDR3 nucleotides are TGTGCCAGCAGCAAAGGGCTAGCGGAGACCCAGTACTTC. It codes for CASSKGLAETQYF.

V usage is TRBV24-1 and J usage is TRBJ2-1; TRBD2 aligns across 12 bases. The V gene's germline CDR1 is KGHDR and CDR2 SFDVKD. CDR3 length: 16 amino acids. Losses at the gene ends were 5 bases for V and 7 bases for J; bases not matched to a gene: 8. The CDR3 is CATSALTSGGPNEQFF. The CDR3 DNA sequence: TGTGCCACCAGTGCCTTGACTAGCGGGGGACCTAATGAGCAGTTCTTC.

The genes are TRBV6-5 and TRBJ2-5; D gene unclear. This CDR3 spans 12 amino acids. CDR1 is MNHEY and CDR2 is SVGAGI in the germline V gene. The V gene lost 6 bases and the J gene lost 5 bases, with 10 bases spanning the gap. For the CDR3, the DNA is TGTGCCAGCAGCCGGACCACCGAGACCCAGTACTTC. It codes for CASSRTTETQYF.